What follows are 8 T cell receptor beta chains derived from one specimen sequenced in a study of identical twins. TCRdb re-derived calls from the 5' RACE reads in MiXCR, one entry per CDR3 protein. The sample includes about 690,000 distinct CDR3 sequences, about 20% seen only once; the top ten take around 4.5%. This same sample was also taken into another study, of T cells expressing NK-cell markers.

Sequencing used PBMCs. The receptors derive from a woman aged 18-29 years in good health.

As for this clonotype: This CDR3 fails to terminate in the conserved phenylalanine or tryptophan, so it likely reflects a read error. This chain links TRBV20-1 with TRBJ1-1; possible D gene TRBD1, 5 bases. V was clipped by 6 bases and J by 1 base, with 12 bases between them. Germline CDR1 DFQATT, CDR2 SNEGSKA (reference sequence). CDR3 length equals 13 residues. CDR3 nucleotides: TGCAGTGCAGACGACAGAAGGAACACTGAAGCTTTCCTT. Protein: CSADDRRNTEAFL.

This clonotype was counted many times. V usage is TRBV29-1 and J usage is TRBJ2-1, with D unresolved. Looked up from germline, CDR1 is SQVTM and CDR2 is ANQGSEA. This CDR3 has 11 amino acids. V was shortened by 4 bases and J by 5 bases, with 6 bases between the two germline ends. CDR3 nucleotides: TGCAGCGTTGGGCAAAACAATGAGCAGTTCTTC. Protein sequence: CSVGQNNEQFF.

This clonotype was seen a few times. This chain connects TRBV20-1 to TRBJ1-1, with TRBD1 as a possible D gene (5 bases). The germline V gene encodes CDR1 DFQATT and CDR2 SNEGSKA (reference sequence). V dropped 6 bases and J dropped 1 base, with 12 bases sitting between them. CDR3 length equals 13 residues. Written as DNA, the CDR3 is TGCAGTGCCTTAAAGACAGAGAACACTGAAGCTTTCTTT. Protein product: CSALKTENTEAFF.

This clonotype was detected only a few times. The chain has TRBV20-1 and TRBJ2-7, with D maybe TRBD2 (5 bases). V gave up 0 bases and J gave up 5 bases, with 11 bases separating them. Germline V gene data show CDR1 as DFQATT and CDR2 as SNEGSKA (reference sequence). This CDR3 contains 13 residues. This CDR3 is CSARDPEEDEQYF. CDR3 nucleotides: TGCAGTGCTAGAGACCCTGAGGAGGACGAGCAGTACTTC.

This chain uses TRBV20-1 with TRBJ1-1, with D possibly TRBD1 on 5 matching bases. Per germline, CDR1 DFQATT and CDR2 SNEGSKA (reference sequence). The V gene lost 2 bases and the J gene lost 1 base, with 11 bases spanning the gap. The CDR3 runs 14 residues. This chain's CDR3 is CSARLKGTNTEAFF. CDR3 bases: TGCAGTGCTAGACTTAAGGGGACGAACACTGAAGCTTTCTTT.

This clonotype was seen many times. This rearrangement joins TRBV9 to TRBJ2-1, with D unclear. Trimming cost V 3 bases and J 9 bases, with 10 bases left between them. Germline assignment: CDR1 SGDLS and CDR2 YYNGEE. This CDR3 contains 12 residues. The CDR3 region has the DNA TGTGCCAGCAGCGCCGGTCCCCTTGAGCAGTTCTTC. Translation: CASSAGPLEQFF.

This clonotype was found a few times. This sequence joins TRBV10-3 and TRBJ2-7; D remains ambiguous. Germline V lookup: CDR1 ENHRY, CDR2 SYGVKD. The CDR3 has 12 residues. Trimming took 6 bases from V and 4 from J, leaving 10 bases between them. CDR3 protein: CAISRVRYEQYF. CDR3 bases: TGTGCCATCAGCCGGGTCCGTTACGAGCAGTACTTC.

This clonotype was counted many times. The CDR3 is CASTRQGANEQFF. CDR3 in DNA: TGTGCCAGCACCCGACAGGGGGCGAATGAGCAGTTCTTC. This chain uses TRBV14 with TRBJ2-1, with 10 bases lining up with TRBD1. Germline V gene lookup returns CDR1 SGHDN and CDR2 FVKESK. There are 13 residues in the CDR3. V was pared by 7 bases and J by 7 bases, with 4 bases of the junction left unmatched.